A selection of T cell receptor beta chains follows, all from one sample in a study of cytomegalovirus exposure and HLA in healthy donors. The assay was immunoSEQ multiplex PCR, and TCRdb's table has in-frame clones only and misses some. The sample gives some 130,000 clones, approximately 71% of which show up once; over 2% is in the top ten. The sample comprised PBMCs. All receptors come from a young man in good health and CMV-seronegative. The CDR3 runs from the conserved cysteine through the conserved F or W.

V gene	J gene	CDR3 protein
TRBV28	TRBJ2-7	CASSSGTGRSEQYF
TRBV7-6	TRBJ2-7	CASSSKDRGRLEQYF
TRBV19	TRBJ2-7	CASSLASDYYEQYF
TRBV19	TRBJ2-7	CASSLIPGQGAREQYF
TRBV9	TRBJ2-3	CASSVEVAGLTDTQYF
TRBV30	TRBJ2-4	CAWSERTSGKRAKNIQYF
TRBV15	TRBJ2-2	CATSSPVGAANTGELFF
TRBV5-1	TRBJ2-3	CASTYGEVTSTDTQYF
TRBV2	TRBJ2-1	CASRSSGTGWDNEQFF
TRBV6-5	TRBJ2-3	CASSYSPAGGTDTQYF
TRBV2	TRBJ2-3	CAGGLAGGTDTQYF
TRBV2	TRBJ2-7	CANRRTGNYEQYF
TRBV7-3	TRBJ2-7	CASSDTSVSYEQYF
TRBV28	TRBJ2-7	CAAWTSGYEQYF
TRBV28	TRBJ2-5	CASSLFPGTGLSQETQYF
TRBV5-4	TRBJ2-1	CASSLGLAPDEQFF
TRBV9	TRBJ2-3	CASSVGRGDTQYF
TRBV30	TRBJ2-3	CAWSSPTRMQYF
TRBV18	TRBJ2-3	CASSLTTGTTDTQYF
TRBV6-1	TRBJ2-7	CASSLSSYEQYF
TRBV2	TRBJ2-5	CASRSSGSGAVETQYF
TRBV5-1	TRBJ2-1	CASSLAGQYQSSYNEQFF
TRBV11-1	TRBJ2-3	CASSPGGRGTDTQYF
TRBV5-6	TRBJ2-1	CASSWGLAGSYNEQFF
TRBV2	TRBJ1-1	CASRRDRLNTEAFF
TRBV7-8	TRBJ1-3	CASSSRGTGWIPAGNTIYF
TRBV7-9	TRBJ2-1	CASSPEQGDYNEQFF
TRBV30	TRBJ2-3	CAWAGADTQYF
TRBV4-2	NA	CASSPEGRGPEQYF
TRBV5-6	TRBJ1-2	CASSLVPGQGGYTF